These T cell receptor beta chains were read from a single sample in a study of cytomegalovirus exposure and HLA in healthy donors. The assay was immunoSEQ multiplex PCR, and TCRdb's table has in-frame clones only and misses some. The sample lists some 84,000 clones, around 80% occurring once. Sequencing input: PBMCs. The origin of the receptors is a male donor in good health and CMV-seropositive. Each CDR3 is given with its conserved first and last residue. Fields, in order: V gene, clone size, J gene, D gene, CDR3 protein, CDR3 DNA. The D gene is left open where the match is weak. Rows give clone size only sometimes, using once, few, many, or a class for an expanded clone.

v_gene: TRBV7-2; abundance: once; j_gene: TRBJ2-1; d_gene: TRBD2; CDR3aa: CASSLGTGRAIYNEQFF; CDR3nt: TGTGCCAGCAGCTTGGGGACCGGGAGGGCCATTTACAATGAGCAGTTCTTC
v_gene: TRBV27; abundance: .; j_gene: TRBJ2-5; d_gene: TRBD1; CDR3aa: CASSRGRETQYF; CDR3nt: TGTGCCAGCAGCAGGGGGCGGGAGACCCAGTACTTC
v_gene: TRBV6-1; abundance: .; j_gene: TRBJ2-7; d_gene: TRBD1; CDR3aa: CASSDRGQGSSYEQYF; CDR3nt: TGTGCCAGCAGTGACCGGGGACAGGGGAGCTCCTACGAGCAGTACTTC
v_gene: TRBV6-6; abundance: .; j_gene: TRBJ2-5; d_gene: TRBD2; CDR3aa: CASSSGTSGRTETQYF; CDR3nt: TGTGCCAGCAGTTCCGGGACTAGCGGGAGAACAGAGACCCAGTACTTC
v_gene: TRBV5-4; abundance: .; j_gene: TRBJ1-2; d_gene: .; CDR3aa: CASSTGQNYGYTF; CDR3nt: TGTGCCAGCAGCACAGGACAAAACTATGGCTACACCTTC
v_gene: TRBV5-4; abundance: .; j_gene: TRBJ2-2; d_gene: TRBD2; CDR3aa: CASSRKVAGGTGELFF; CDR3nt: TGTGCCAGCAGTCGAAAGGTGGCGGGGGGGACCGGGGAGCTGTTTTTT
v_gene: TRBV10-2; abundance: .; j_gene: TRBJ2-3; d_gene: TRBD2; CDR3aa: CASSALAATDTQYF; CDR3nt: TGCGCCAGCAGTGCTCTAGCGGCCACAGATACGCAGTATTTT
v_gene: TRBV7-2; abundance: .; j_gene: TRBJ2-7; d_gene: .; CDR3aa: CASSLRTTVYEQYF; CDR3nt: TGTGCCAGCAGCTTGAGGACAACCGTATACGAGCAGTACTTC
v_gene: TRBV7-9; abundance: .; j_gene: TRBJ2-5; d_gene: TRBD1; CDR3aa: CASSLVVQGRQETQYF; CDR3nt: TGTGCCAGCAGCTTAGTCGTACAGGGGCGTCAAGAGACCCAGTACTTC
v_gene: TRBV15; abundance: .; j_gene: TRBJ2-5; d_gene: TRBD2; CDR3aa: CATSRGEGQYF; CDR3nt: TGTGCCACCAGCAGAGGGGAGGGCCAGTACTTC
v_gene: TRBV27; abundance: once; j_gene: TRBJ2-1; d_gene: .; CDR3aa: CASSPTLRSLQFF; CDR3nt: TGTGCCAGCAGTCCGACTCTAAGGTCCCTGCAGTTCTTC
v_gene: TRBV7-9; abundance: .; j_gene: TRBJ2-7; d_gene: .; CDR3aa: CASSLGVTGEQYF; CDR3nt: TGTGCCAGCAGCCTCGGGGTAACTGGCGAGCAGTACTTC
v_gene: TRBV5-4; abundance: few; j_gene: TRBJ1-5; d_gene: .; CDR3aa: CASSFGGAKDQPQHF; CDR3nt: TGTGCCAGCAGCTTTGGGGGGGCCAAGGATCAGCCCCAGCATTTT
v_gene: TRBV18; abundance: .; j_gene: TRBJ1-1; d_gene: TRBD1; CDR3aa: CASSPPVGQDTEAFF; CDR3nt: TGTGCCAGCTCACCACCCGTCGGACAGGACACTGAAGCTTTCTTT
v_gene: TRBV5-1; abundance: .; j_gene: TRBJ1-5; d_gene: TRBD1; CDR3aa: CASSPGQGRNQPQHF; CDR3nt: TGCGCCAGCAGCCCGGGACAGGGAAGAAATCAGCCCCAGCATTTT
v_gene: TRBV6-1; abundance: .; j_gene: TRBJ1-1; d_gene: .; CDR3aa: CASSRQEEAFF; CDR3nt: TGTGCCAGCAGCAGACAGGAAGAAGCTTTCTTT
v_gene: TRBV27; abundance: .; j_gene: TRBJ1-3; d_gene: .; CDR3aa: CASSSYPIGQDTIYF; CDR3nt: TGTGCCAGCAGTTCCTACCCAATTGGACAAGACACCATATATTTT
v_gene: TRBV5-5; abundance: .; j_gene: TRBJ2-5; d_gene: .; CDR3aa: CASSAAGARETQYF; CDR3nt: TGTGCCAGCAGCGCTGCAGGGGCACGAGAGACCCAGTACTTC
v_gene: TRBV7-2; abundance: once; j_gene: TRBJ2-3; d_gene: TRBD1; CDR3aa: CASSFAGQGWDTQYF; CDR3nt: TGTGCCAGCAGCTTTGCTGGACAGGGGTGGGATACGCAGTATTTT
v_gene: TRBV5-1; abundance: .; j_gene: TRBJ1-5; d_gene: .; CDR3aa: CASSSTTGLGQPQHF; CDR3nt: TGCGCCAGCAGCTCAACGACAGGTTTAGGCCAGCCCCAGCATTTT
v_gene: TRBV5-1; abundance: .; j_gene: TRBJ1-3; d_gene: .; CDR3aa: CASKGTGVSGNTIYF; CDR3nt: TGCGCCAGCAAGGGGACGGGAGTCTCTGGAAACACCATATATTTT
v_gene: TRBV29-1; abundance: .; j_gene: TRBJ1-2; d_gene: .; CDR3aa: CSVEVLREGYYGYTF; CDR3nt: TGCAGCGTTGAAGTTTTGAGGGAGGGCTACTATGGCTACACCTTC
v_gene: TRBV7-2; abundance: .; j_gene: TRBJ2-1; d_gene: .; CDR3aa: CASSLAGSFNEQFF; CDR3nt: TGTGCCAGCAGCTTAGCGGGCAGTTTTAATGAGCAGTTCTTC
v_gene: TRBV19; abundance: .; j_gene: TRBJ1-1; d_gene: .; CDR3aa: CASNKPPLNAFF; CDR3nt: TGTGCCAGTAATAAGCCTCCCCTGAATGCTTTCTTT
v_gene: TRBV6-1; abundance: .; j_gene: TRBJ1-1; d_gene: .; CDR3aa: CASSRVLQGNTEAFF; CDR3nt: TGTGCCAGCAGTAGGGTACTACAGGGTAACACTGAAGCTTTCTTT
v_gene: TRBV2; abundance: .; j_gene: TRBJ2-7; d_gene: .; CDR3aa: CASSARTTYEQYF; CDR3nt: TGTGCCAGCAGTGCAAGGACAACCTACGAGCAGTACTTC
v_gene: TRBV9; abundance: .; j_gene: TRBJ2-7; d_gene: .; CDR3aa: CASSAAGRQYF; CDR3nt: TGTGCCAGCAGCGCCGCTGGGAGGCAGTACTTC
v_gene: TRBV5-1; abundance: .; j_gene: TRBJ1-2; d_gene: TRBD1; CDR3aa: CASSLQGDGYTF; CDR3nt: TGCGCCAGCAGCTTGCAGGGGGATGGCTACACCTTC
v_gene: TRBV21-1; abundance: .; j_gene: TRBJ2-2; d_gene: .; CDR3aa: CASSEESGELFF; CDR3nt: TGTGCCAGCAGCGAGGAGAGCGGGGAGCTGTTTTTT
v_gene: TRBV28; abundance: few; j_gene: TRBJ1-2; d_gene: .; CDR3aa: CASSGRAQGIPYGYTF; CDR3nt: TGTGCCAGCAGCGGCAGGGCACAGGGCATCCCCTATGGCTACACCTTC
v_gene: TRBV10-3; abundance: .; j_gene: TRBJ2-1; d_gene: TRBD2; CDR3aa: CAIRRTSGSSYNEQFF; CDR3nt: TGTGCCATCAGGCGGACTAGCGGGAGCTCCTACAATGAGCAGTTCTTC
v_gene: TRBV10-3; abundance: .; j_gene: TRBJ1-2; d_gene: .; CDR3aa: CAISESEDSPNYGYTF; CDR3nt: TGTGCCATCAGTGAGTCCGAGGACAGTCCCAACTATGGCTACACCTTC
v_gene: TRBV18; abundance: few; j_gene: TRBJ2-7; d_gene: .; CDR3aa: CASSPRRGDEQYF; CDR3nt: TGTGCCAGCTCACCTAGGAGGGGTGACGAGCAGTACTTC
v_gene: TRBV7-9; abundance: .; j_gene: TRBJ1-3; d_gene: TRBD1; CDR3aa: CASSPQGGIDGNTIYF; CDR3nt: TGTGCCAGCAGCCCCCAAGGGGGCATTGATGGAAACACCATATATTTT
v_gene: TRBV5-1; abundance: .; j_gene: TRBJ2-3; d_gene: .; CDR3aa: CASSVAGALDTQYF; CDR3nt: TGCGCCAGCAGCGTAGCAGGGGCATTGGATACGCAGTATTTT
v_gene: TRBV2; abundance: .; j_gene: TRBJ1-2; d_gene: .; CDR3aa: CASSEEKRIFPGYTF; CDR3nt: TGTGCCAGCAGTGAGGAGAAGCGTATTTTTCCTGGCTACACCTTC
v_gene: TRBV30; abundance: .; j_gene: TRBJ1-2; d_gene: .; CDR3aa: CAWSVSGYGYTF; CDR3nt: TGTGCCTGGAGTGTGTCAGGGTATGGCTACACCTTC
v_gene: TRBV28; abundance: .; j_gene: TRBJ1-2; d_gene: .; CDR3aa: CASNLGGLEANYGYTF; CDR3nt: TGTGCCAGCAATTTGGGTGGGCTTGAAGCTAACTATGGCTACACCTTC